The source of this T cell receptor beta chain is a study of cytomegalovirus exposure and HLA in healthy donors. This CDR3 has 13 amino acids. Germline V gene sequence: CDR1 GTSNPN, CDR2 SVGIG (reference sequence). The V end lost 8 bases, the J end lost 5 bases, and 18 bases lay between the germline ends. Primers included in the PCR were 60 Vbeta and 13 Jbeta primers. Method: immunoSEQ multiplex PCR; TCRdb's copy keeps in-frame clones and lacks some. The profile shows some 150,000 clones, 77% of them singletons. The origin of this receptor is a middle-aged woman in good health and CMV-seronegative. V gene TRBV30 combines with J gene TRBJ1-2; tentatively, D is TRBD1 (6 bases). Sequences were obtained from PBMCs. This CDR3 reads CAHVTGIGYGYTF. The CDR3 DNA reads TGTGCCCACGTTACAGGGATAGGGTATGGCTACACCTTC.